This T cell receptor (beta chain) was identified during a study of T cells in localized non-small cell lung cancer. Study outcomes and limitations: There was an association of higher blood T cell density with longer overall survival. When the top 100 tumor clones were examined, a median approximately 59 of them also appeared in the adjacent lung, which was paired and uninvolved. Exceeding tumor, uninvolved adjacent lung had the highest T cell clonality.

This clone has more than one count but fewer than ten. Its target is unknown. V was cut by 6 bases and J by 2 bases, with 12 bases left in between. The CDR3 has 14 residues. Looked up from germline, CDR1 is LNHDA and CDR2 is SQIVND (reference sequence). Repertoires were generated with immunoSEQ multiplex PCR, while TCRdb's copy carries only in-frame clones and drops some. The sample lists approximately 41,000 clones; about nine tenths were seen once. Sequenced material: peripheral blood mononuclear cells, taken before any cancer treatment. V and J are TRBV19 and TRBJ2-3; D uncertain. The TCR sequence derives from an older male donor with stage II lung adenocarcinoma. The CDR3 nucleotides read TGTGCCAGTAGCCGATTAGGCCCCACAGATACGCAGTATTTT. Translating it yields CASSRLGPTDTQYF.